These 5 T cell receptor beta chains were sequenced from one sample in a study of spatial heterogeneity in lung cancer. TCRdb ran MiXCR on the 5' RACE reads and lists one entry per CDR3 protein. The profile shows tens of thousands of distinct CDR3 sequences, about 12% of them singletons. Time point in this sample: sample taken at primary tumor resection. The sequencing here drew on PBMCs, taken at surgery. Source of these receptors: a male donor with early-stage non-small cell lung cancer.

This clonotype has just a few counts. The chain links TRBV7-9 to TRBJ1-4; D remains unclear. The V gene lost 6 bases and the J gene lost 8 bases, with 19 bases spanning the gap. The CDR3 totals 15 residues. Germline values: CDR1 SEHNR, CDR2 FQNEAQ (reference sequence). The CDR3 spells CASRQSPTRGEKLFF. DNA for the CDR3: TGTGCCAGCAGACAGTCCCCTACAAGAGGAGAAAAACTGTTTTTT.

This clonotype showed up just a few times. CDR3 coding DNA: TGCAGTGCCGAATATGGGGCCAACGTCCTGACTTTC. Protein: CSAEYGANVLTF. The V gene is TRBV20-1, the J gene TRBJ2-6, with D unresolved. The CDR3 is made up of 12 amino acids. V shed 6 bases and J shed 3 bases, with 6 bases lying between them. Germline V CDR1 and CDR2: DFQATT, SNEGSKA (reference sequence).

V gene TRBV29-1 combines with J gene TRBJ1-1, with TRBD1 as a possible D gene (6 bases). Germline V gene lookup returns CDR1 SQVTM and CDR2 ANQGSEA. The V and J ends lost 7 bases and 3 bases respectively, with 15 bases between them. This CDR3 is 13 amino acids long. The CDR3 DNA is TGCAGCGGGCGTCCGCGGACAGACACTGAAGCTTTCTTT. As protein: CSGRPRTDTEAFF.

The V gene is TRBV20-1, the J gene TRBJ2-1; D possibly uses TRBD1 or TRBD2 (5 bases each). Trimming removed 6 bases at V and 9 bases at J, with 24 bases between. The CDR3 is 15 residues long. The germline gives CDR1 DFQATT, CDR2 SNEGSKA (reference sequence). CDR3 DNA sequence: TGCAGTGCCCGACTCCTCTCGGGGCCTAGGGCTGAGCAGTTCTTC. This gives the protein CSARLLSGPRAEQFF.

In its sample, this clonotype was seen many times. The rearrangement links TRBV14 to TRBJ2-7; no definite D call. Trimming removed 4 bases at V and 4 bases at J, with 11 bases between. The germline gives CDR1 SGHDN, CDR2 FVKESK. The length of the CDR3 is 13 residues. The CDR3 sequence: CASSLFGSYEQYF. As DNA, the CDR3 is TGTGCCAGCAGCCTATTTGGTTCGTACGAGCAGTACTTC.